The 4 T cell receptor beta chains below come from one sample, sequenced in a study of identical twins (dated by TCRdb to the mid-2010s). Libraries came from 5' RACE. Sequencing took place on an Illumina HiSeq 2000. TCRdb reprocessing: public reads trimmed at Q25 with fastp, clones called with MiXCR, in-frame beta chains kept. Rows merge per CDR3 protein into single entries with the most common DNA and genes. The sample data list nearly 650,000 distinct CDR3 sequences, and around 7.4% of these were observed just once. Approximately 1.5% of the sample is in the top ten clones. The same data also went into a second study, on yellow fever vaccine responses in identical twins.

Sequencing input: PBMCs. All receptors derive from a woman aged 18-29 years in good health.

This clonotype has more than one count but fewer than ten. The CDR3 loop reads CSARRGGSYEQYV. The CDR3 DNA sequence: TGCAGTGCTAGGCGGGGGGGGTCCTACGAGCAGTACGTC. This chain uses TRBV20-1 with TRBJ2-7; 9 bases fit TRBD2. The CDR3 covers 13 residues. Germline V lookup: CDR1 DFQATT, CDR2 SNEGSKA (reference sequence). Trimming cost V 3 bases and J 1 base; bases outside gene matches: 1.

At least ten counts were recorded for this clonotype. The CDR3: CSVVALPGQGTDTQYF. The CDR3 DNA reads as TGCAGCGTTGTCGCATTACCGGGACAGGGGACAGATACGCAGTATTTT. The chain couples TRBV29-1 to TRBJ2-3, with 10 bases that match TRBD1. V dropped 4 bases and J dropped 3; count of bases not matched to a gene: 10. The germline V gene has CDR1 SQVTM and CDR2 ANQGSEA. The CDR3 is made up of 16 amino acids.

A few counts support this clonotype. The V and J genes are TRBV5-6 and TRBJ1-1; tentative D call: TRBD1 (6 bases). Germline V gene data show CDR1 as SGHDT and CDR2 as YYEEEE. The CDR3 is 15 amino acids. V lost 4 bases and J lost 2, with 15 bases in between. The CDR3 DNA sequence: TGTGCCAGCAGCGCCAATCCGGGGGCCAACACTGAAGCTTTCTTT. Translating it yields CASSANPGANTEAFF.

J is TRBJ2-3 and V is TRBV6-2 or TRBV6-3; possibly TRBD2 for D (6 bases). The germline V gene has CDR1 MNHEY and CDR2 SVGEGT. The CDR3 sequence is 15 residues long. The V end lost 2 bases, the J end lost 0 bases, and 9 bases lay between the germline ends. The CDR3 protein is CASSYLGGSTDTQYF. The CDR3 nucleotides read TGTGCCAGCAGTTACCTGGGGGGTAGCACAGATACGCAGTATTTT.